The clone carrying this TCR beta chain showed up just a few times. The target antigen is unknown. V dropped 4 bases and J dropped 4; count of bases not matched to a gene: 6. In germline, CDR1 is SQVTM, CDR2 ANQGSEA. This CDR3 spans 14 amino acids. After 5'RACE with constant-segment primers, TCR alpha and TCR beta cDNA libraries carrying sample barcodes and UMIs were obtained. TCRdb re-called the 5' RACE reads with MiXCR, one entry per CDR3 protein. Of roughly 250,000 distinct CDR3 sequences listed, about 15% are singletons. The data were taken from a study of T-cell memory formation after mild COVID-19. At the level of the study: TCR clusters were mostly confined to one donor each.

Study-level findings and limits: There was no confirmation that second-wave clones peaking on day 37 were SARS-CoV-2 specific. Within pre-infection memory, some responding clones were found, suggesting cross-reactive memory joined.

This clonotype originated in a man between 18 and 29 years old who had mild COVID-19 (a few samples of this study predate the infection). Cell type and time point are not known. Material: PBMCs or a T cell subset sorted from them (not recorded which). The V and J genes are TRBV29-1 and TRBJ1-1; 10 bases map to TRBD1. This CDR3 is CSVGRQGAFTEAFF. The CDR3 DNA reads as TGCAGCGTTGGGCGACAGGGGGCCTTCACTGAAGCTTTCTTT. Complete variable domain (other parts from reference TRBV29-1 and TRBJ1-1): SAVISQKPSRDICQRGTSLTIQCQVDSQVTMMFWYRQQPGQSLTLIATANQGSEATYESGFVIDKFPISRPNLTFSTLTVSNMSPEDSSIYLCSVGRQGAFTEAFFGQGTRLTVV.